This record covers a single T cell receptor beta chain. Profiling relied on immunoSEQ multiplex PCR, and the TCRdb table lists in-frame clones only, not all of them. The sample contains more than 90,000 clones, approximately 84% of which appear only once. The data belong to a study of blood T cell repertoires in COVID-19. This CDR3 contains 15 residues. Trimming left V 6 bases short and J 8 bases short, with 20 bases between. Germline CDR1 and CDR2: SNHLY and FYNNEI. This sequence originates from a middle-aged man with acute or convalescent COVID-19. The genes are TRBV2 and TRBJ2-1; TRBD2 is a possible D gene (6 bases). Sequences were obtained from peripheral blood. CDR3 region: CASSPLGGGLDEQFF. For the CDR3, the DNA is TGTGCCAGCAGCCCCCTGGGAGGCGGTCTGGATGAGCAGTTCTTC.